This passage covers 16 T cell receptor beta chains from one sample sequenced in a study of vaccination and CD4 T cells after COVID-19. Their antigens remain unidentified. Treatment: roughly 11-day PBMC culture with coronavirus spike peptide pools or control peptides (ViraFEST assay). With the Oncomine TCR Beta short-read assay, DNA from cultured CD4+ T cells was sequenced. TCRdb analysed the PCR reads with MiXCR anew, one entry per CDR3 protein. The sample shows under 20,000 distinct CDR3 sequences, around two fifths of them seen only once. The specimen comprised CD4+ T cells from blood, cultured in vitro, sampled after SARS-CoV-2 vaccination. The receptors come from a human donor who had recovered from COVID-19.

The rearrangement joins TRBV29-1 to TRBJ1-1; 8 bases align to TRBD1. V was clipped by 6 bases and J by 8 bases; unmatched bases: 2. This CDR3 has 10 residues. The germline V gene encodes CDR1 SQVTM and CDR2 ANQGSEA. In DNA, the CDR3 is TGCAGCGTCCGGACAGGGGAAGCTTTCTTT. It encodes CSVRTGEAFF.

This clonotype was counted once. V is TRBV10-1 and J is TRBJ2-2; TRBD2 might be the D (6 bases). This CDR3 comprises 16 residues. V lost 0 bases, J lost 4 bases, and 12 bases lay in between. Germline-derived CDR1 and CDR2 are WNHNN and SYGVQD (reference sequence). Here the CDR3 DNA reads TGCGCCAGCAGTGAGTCCGTGGAGGGGATCACCGGGGAGCTGTTTTTT. Translating it yields CASSESVEGITGELFF.

The chain employs TRBV6-2 or TRBV6-3 and TRBJ2-7, with a possible D match to TRBD2 (5 bases). The CDR3 consists of 15 residues. The V end was cut by 3 bases, the J end by 6 bases, with 18 bases between. Germline V gene lookup returns CDR1 MNHEY and CDR2 SVGEGT. Here the CDR3 DNA reads TGTGCCAGCAGTTATTTAGAGGGATTCCGCTCCGAGCAGTACTTC. The encoded protein is CASSYLEGFRSEQYF.

The chain links TRBV5-4 to TRBJ2-7; TRBD2 matches 12 bases. The V segment lost 0 bases and the J segment 4 bases; nucleotides outside the gene matches: 2. From germline, CDR1 is SGHNT and CDR2 YYREEE (reference sequence). This CDR3 region has 15 residues. The CDR3 DNA sequence: TGTGCCAGCAGCTTGGGACTAGCGGGAGAGTACGAGCAGTACTTC. Encoded protein: CASSLGLAGEYEQYF.

The CDR3 bases are TGTGCCAGCAGTTTATCGGGACAGGGGATGGGAAACACCATATATTTT. This gives the protein CASSLSGQGMGNTIYF. This chain uses TRBV27 with TRBJ1-3; 10 nucleotides line up with TRBD1. The trim removed 0 bases at V and 4 bases at J, leaving 3 bases unmatched. This CDR3 is 16 amino acids long. The germline gives CDR1 MNHEY, CDR2 SMNVEV (reference sequence).

The V gene is TRBV15, the J gene TRBJ2-3; weak D call: TRBD1 (5 bases). The germline V and J ends were trimmed by 3 bases and 2 bases, with 6 bases remaining between them. The CDR3 consists of 13 residues. Germline CDR1 LNHNV, CDR2 YYDKDF (reference sequence). This CDR3 is CATSRDNTDTQYF. CDR3 bases: TGTGCCACCAGCAGGGACAACACAGATACGCAGTATTTT.

This clonotype was recorded a few times. The rearrangement joins TRBV6-2 or TRBV6-3 to TRBJ2-7; 8 bases align to TRBD1. The CDR3 runs 14 residues. The germline V gene encodes CDR1 MNHEY and CDR2 SVGEGT. Losses at the gene ends were 2 bases for V and 5 bases for J; bases not matched to a gene: 5. In DNA, the CDR3 is TGTGCCAGCAGTTACCCGGACAGGGTCCACGAGCAGTACTTC. Its translation: CASSYPDRVHEQYF.

This chain joins TRBV6-1 and TRBJ2-5; 9 bases align to TRBD1. The CDR3 extends over 13 amino acids. The germline V gene encodes CDR1 MNHNS and CDR2 SASEGT. Germline trimming cut 5 bases from V and 4 bases from J; bases unmatched to any gene: 2. The DNA of the CDR3 is TGTGCCAGCAGTATACAGGGGGCAGAGACCCAGTACTTC. Encoded protein: CASSIQGAETQYF.

Concerning this clonotype: A junction boundary mismatches the germline segment, possibly from a read error. In DNA form, the CDR3 reads TGTGCCACCAGCCGAGATCGACTAGTATCAACGCCCAGCTCCTACGAGCAGTACTTC. It yields the protein CATSRDRLVSTPSSYEQYF. The V call is TRBV15, the J call TRBJ2-7; D is possibly TRBD2 (6 bases). The CDR3 is 19 amino acids. Germline CDR1 is LNHNV and CDR2 is YYDKDF (reference sequence).

This clonotype was observed a few times. The chain joins TRBV6-2 or TRBV6-3 to TRBJ1-2; TRBD1 might be the D (5 bases). The germline V gene has CDR1 MNHEY and CDR2 SVGEGT. V lost 0 bases and J lost 7, with 12 bases in between. This CDR3 has 14 residues. The CDR3, as DNA: TGTGCCAGCAGTTACTCAGGGGAATCGGGTGGCTACACCTTC. As protein: CASSYSGESGGYTF.

V and J are TRBV6-1 and TRBJ2-3; weak D call: TRBD2 (6 bases). V dropped 6 bases and J dropped 4 bases, with 14 bases sitting between them. The germline CDR1 and CDR2 sequences are MNHNS and SASEGT. The CDR3 loop spans 14 amino acids. The CDR3 nucleotides are TGTGCCAGCAGGGGGTCGGGGGTACCAGATACGCAGTATTTT. Protein product: CASRGSGVPDTQYF.

This clonotype was seen more than once but under ten times. The chain uses TRBV29-1 and TRBJ2-7; TRBD1 is a possible D gene (7 bases). CDR3 length: 13 amino acids. Germline values: CDR1 SQVTM, CDR2 ANQGSEA. Trimming pared 5 bases from V and 6 bases from J, leaving 17 bases between. The CDR3 DNA is TGCAGCGTTAATCAGGGGGGCGTCGGCGAGCAGTACTTC. This codes for CSVNQGGVGEQYF.

By share, this clonotype ranks as medium-sized. The chain combines TRBV19 with TRBJ1-2, with D tentatively TRBD1 (5 bases). There are 14 residues in the CDR3. V was pared by 3 bases and J by 4 bases, with 12 bases between. Germline V gives CDR1 LNHDA, CDR2 SQIVND (reference sequence). The CDR3 reads CASSMARGGYGYTF. In DNA form, the CDR3 reads TGTGCCAGTAGTATGGCTAGGGGCGGCTATGGCTACACCTTC.

V is TRBV27 and J is TRBJ2-6; TRBD1 matches 7 bases. V trimming: 6 bases; J trimming: 4 bases; junction bases outside the gene matches: 9. The CDR3 has 16 residues. The germline V gene encodes CDR1 MNHEY and CDR2 SMNVEV (reference sequence). The DNA of the CDR3 is TGTGCCAGCAGCTCCAAACAGGGGAACGGGGCCAACGTCCTGACTTTC. Translation: CASSSKQGNGANVLTF.

The rearrangement joins TRBV20-1 to TRBJ1-2; 7 positions agree with TRBD1. Losses at the gene ends were 3 bases for V and 7 bases for J; bases not matched to a gene: 14. In germline, CDR1 is DFQATT, CDR2 SNEGSKA (reference sequence). CDR3 length: 15 amino acids. CDR3 amino acids: CSASHDRVKGGGYTF. The CDR3 coding sequence is TGCAGTGCTAGCCATGACAGGGTGAAAGGGGGTGGCTACACCTTC.

The chain couples TRBV7-6 to TRBJ1-1, with D unresolved. CDR1 and CDR2 (germline): SGHVS, FNYEAQ. Trimming took 1 base from V and 3 from J, leaving 6 bases between them. The CDR3 runs to 13 residues. The chain's CDR3 is CASSLVADTEAFF. CDR3 in DNA: TGTGCCAGCAGCTTAGTGGCGGACACTGAAGCTTTCTTT.